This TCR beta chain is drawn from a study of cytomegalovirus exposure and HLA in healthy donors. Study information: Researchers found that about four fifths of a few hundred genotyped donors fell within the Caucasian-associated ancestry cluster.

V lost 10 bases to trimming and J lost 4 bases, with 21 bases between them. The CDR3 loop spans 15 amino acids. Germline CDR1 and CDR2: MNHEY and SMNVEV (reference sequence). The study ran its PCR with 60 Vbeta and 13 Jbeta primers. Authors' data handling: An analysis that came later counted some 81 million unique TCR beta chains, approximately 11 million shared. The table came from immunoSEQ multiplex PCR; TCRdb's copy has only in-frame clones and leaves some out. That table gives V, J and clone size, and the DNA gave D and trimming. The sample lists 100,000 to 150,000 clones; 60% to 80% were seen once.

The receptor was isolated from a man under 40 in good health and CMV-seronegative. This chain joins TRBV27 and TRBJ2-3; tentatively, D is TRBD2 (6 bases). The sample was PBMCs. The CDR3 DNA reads TGTGCCACGATAGGTGGTCATGGGGGGTCAGATACGCAGTATTTT. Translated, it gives CATIGGHGGSDTQYF.